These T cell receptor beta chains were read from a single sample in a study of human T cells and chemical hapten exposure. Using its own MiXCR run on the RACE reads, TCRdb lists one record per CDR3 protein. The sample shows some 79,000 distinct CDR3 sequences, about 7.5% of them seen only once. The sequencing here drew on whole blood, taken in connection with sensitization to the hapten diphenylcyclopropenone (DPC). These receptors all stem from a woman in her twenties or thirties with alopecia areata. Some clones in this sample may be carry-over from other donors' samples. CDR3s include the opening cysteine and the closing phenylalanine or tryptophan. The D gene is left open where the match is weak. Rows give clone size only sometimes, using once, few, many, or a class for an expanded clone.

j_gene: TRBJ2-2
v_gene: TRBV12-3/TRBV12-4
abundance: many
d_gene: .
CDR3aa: CASTYPNTGELFF
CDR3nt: TGTGCCAGCACCTATCCTAACACCGGGGAGCTGTTTTTT

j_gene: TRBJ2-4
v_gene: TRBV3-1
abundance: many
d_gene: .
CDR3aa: CASTHSGAGTKNIQYF
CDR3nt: TGTGCCAGCACCCATTCAGGGGCTGGGACCAAAAACATTCAGTACTTC

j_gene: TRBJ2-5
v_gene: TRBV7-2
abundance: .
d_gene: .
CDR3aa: CASSARLEGTQYF
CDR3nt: TGTGCCAGCAGTGCTCGCCTCGAGGGGACCCAGTACTTC

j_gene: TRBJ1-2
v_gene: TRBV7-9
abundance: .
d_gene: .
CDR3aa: CASSQTEDYGYTF
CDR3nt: TGTGCCAGCAGCCAGACAGAGGACTATGGCTACACCTTC

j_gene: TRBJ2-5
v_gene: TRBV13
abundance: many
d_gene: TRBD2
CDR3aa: CASSSSGGPQETQYF
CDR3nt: TGTGCCAGCAGCTCTAGCGGGGGACCCCAAGAGACCCAGTACTTC

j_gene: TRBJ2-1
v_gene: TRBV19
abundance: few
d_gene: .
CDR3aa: CASSVLSGDEQFF
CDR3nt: TGTGCCAGTAGTGTCCTATCAGGGGATGAGCAGTTCTTC

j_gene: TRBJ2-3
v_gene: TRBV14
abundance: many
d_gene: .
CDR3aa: CASSQDRGAQYF
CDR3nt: TGTGCCAGCAGCCAAGACAGGGGTGCGCAGTATTTT

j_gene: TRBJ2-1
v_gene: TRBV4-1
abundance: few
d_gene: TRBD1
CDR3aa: CASSQPGQGFNEQFF
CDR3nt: TGCGCCAGCAGCCAACCGGGACAGGGATTCAATGAGCAGTTCTTC

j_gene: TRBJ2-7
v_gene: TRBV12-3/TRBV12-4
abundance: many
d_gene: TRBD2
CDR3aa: CASSSSGYEQYF
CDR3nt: TGTGCCAGCAGTTCTAGCGGTTACGAGCAGTACTTC

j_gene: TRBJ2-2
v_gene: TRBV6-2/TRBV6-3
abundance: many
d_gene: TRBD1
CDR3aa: CASSYSRDRGDTGELFF
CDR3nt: TGTGCCAGCAGTTACTCCCGGGACAGGGGTGATACCGGGGAGCTGTTTTTT

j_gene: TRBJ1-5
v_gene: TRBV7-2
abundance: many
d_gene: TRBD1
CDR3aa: CASSSRGNQPQHF
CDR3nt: TGTGCCAGCAGCTCCAGGGGGAATCAGCCCCAGCATTTT

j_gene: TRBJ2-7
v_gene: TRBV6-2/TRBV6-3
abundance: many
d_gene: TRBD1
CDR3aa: CASQGQKSYEQYF
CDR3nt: TGTGCCAGCCAGGGACAGAAGTCCTACGAGCAGTACTTC

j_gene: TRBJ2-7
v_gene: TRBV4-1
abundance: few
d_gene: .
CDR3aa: CASSSDVSYEQYF
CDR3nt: TGCGCCAGCAGCTCAGATGTATCCTACGAGCAGTACTTC

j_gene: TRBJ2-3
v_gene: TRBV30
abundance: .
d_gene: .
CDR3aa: CAWSVTDTQYF
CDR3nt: TGTGCCTGGAGTGTAACAGATACGCAGTATTTT

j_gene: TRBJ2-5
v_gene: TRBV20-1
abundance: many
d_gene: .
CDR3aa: CSAREGPLQETQYF
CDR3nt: TGCAGTGCTAGAGAGGGCCCCCTGCAAGAGACCCAGTACTTC

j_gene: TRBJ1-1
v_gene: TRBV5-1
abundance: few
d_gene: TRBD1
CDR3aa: CASSWGTGGTDTEAFF
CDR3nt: TGCGCCAGCAGCTGGGGGACAGGGGGGACGGACACTGAAGCTTTCTTT

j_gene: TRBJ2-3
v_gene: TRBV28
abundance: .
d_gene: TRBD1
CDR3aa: CASSPRGQADTDTQYF
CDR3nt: TGTGCCAGCAGCCCCCGGGGACAGGCCGACACAGATACGCAGTATTTT

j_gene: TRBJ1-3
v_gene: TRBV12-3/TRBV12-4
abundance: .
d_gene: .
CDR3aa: CASSFSRVRNTIYF
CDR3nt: TGTGCCAGCAGTTTCTCCAGGGTCCGAAACACCATATATTTT

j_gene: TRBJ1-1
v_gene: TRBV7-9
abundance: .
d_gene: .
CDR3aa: CASSLATEATEAFF
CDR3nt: TGTGCCAGCAGCTTAGCCACAGAAGCCACTGAAGCTTTCTTT

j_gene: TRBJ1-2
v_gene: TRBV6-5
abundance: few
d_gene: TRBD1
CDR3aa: CASTPLAGQIPYGYTF
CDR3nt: TGTGCCAGCACCCCCCTGGCGGGACAGATTCCCTATGGCTACACCTTC

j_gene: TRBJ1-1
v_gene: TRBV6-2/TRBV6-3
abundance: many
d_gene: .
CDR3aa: CASSSYDQGNTEAFF
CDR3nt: TGTGCCAGCAGTTCCTACGATCAGGGTAACACTGAAGCTTTCTTT

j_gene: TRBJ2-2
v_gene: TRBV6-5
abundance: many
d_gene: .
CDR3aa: CASSLRGDPNTGELFF
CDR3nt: TGTGCCAGCAGTTTACGGGGTGACCCGAACACCGGGGAGCTGTTTTTT

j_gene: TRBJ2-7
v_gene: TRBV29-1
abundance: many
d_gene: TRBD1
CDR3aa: CSVAGTGDSEQYF
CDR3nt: TGCAGCGTCGCCGGGACAGGGGATTCCGAGCAGTACTTC

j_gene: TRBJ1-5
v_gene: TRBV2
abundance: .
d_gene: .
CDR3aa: CASARQNNQPQHF
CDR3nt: TGTGCCAGCGCCCGACAGAACAATCAGCCCCAGCATTTT

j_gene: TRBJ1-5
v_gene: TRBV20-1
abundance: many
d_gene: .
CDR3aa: CSASDGGYQPQHF
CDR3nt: TGCAGTGCTAGCGACGGGGGGTATCAGCCCCAGCATTTT

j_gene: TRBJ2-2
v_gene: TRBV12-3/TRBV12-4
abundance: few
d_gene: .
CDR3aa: CASSSRLSGELFF
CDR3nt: TGTGCCAGCAGTTCAAGGTTATCCGGGGAGCTGTTTTTT

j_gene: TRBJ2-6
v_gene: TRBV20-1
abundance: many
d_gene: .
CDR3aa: CSARKGTGFSGANVLTF
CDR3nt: TGCAGTGCTAGAAAAGGGACGGGTTTCTCTGGGGCCAACGTCCTGACTTTC

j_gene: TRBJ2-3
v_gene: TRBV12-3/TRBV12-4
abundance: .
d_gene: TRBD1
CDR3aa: CASRLTGVTDTQYF
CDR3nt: TGTGCCAGCCGCCTCACAGGGGTCACAGATACGCAGTATTTT

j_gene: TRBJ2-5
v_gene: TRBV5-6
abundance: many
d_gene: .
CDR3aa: CASSLVPSVSGVGQETQYF
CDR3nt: TGTGCCAGCAGCTTGGTCCCCTCCGTGTCAGGGGTGGGCCAAGAGACCCAGTACTTC

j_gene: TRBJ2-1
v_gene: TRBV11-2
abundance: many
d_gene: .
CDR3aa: CASSLEGSSYNEQFF
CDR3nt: TGTGCCAGCAGCTTAGAGGGCAGCTCCTACAATGAGCAGTTCTTC

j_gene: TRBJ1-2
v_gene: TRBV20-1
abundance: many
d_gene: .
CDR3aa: CSARETGNYGYTF
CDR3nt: TGCAGTGCTAGAGAAACAGGGAACTATGGCTACACCTTC

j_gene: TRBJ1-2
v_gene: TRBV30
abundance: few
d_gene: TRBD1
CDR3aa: CAWSFGQGRTGYTF
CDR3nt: TGTGCCTGGAGTTTTGGACAGGGAAGGACTGGCTACACCTTC

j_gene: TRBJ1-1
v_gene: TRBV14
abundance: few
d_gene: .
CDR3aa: CASSQERIWNTEAFF
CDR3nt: TGTGCCAGCAGCCAAGAACGGATCTGGAACACTGAAGCTTTCTTT

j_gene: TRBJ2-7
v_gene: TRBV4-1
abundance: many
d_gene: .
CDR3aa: CASSQIAVGTMAYEQYF
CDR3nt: TGCGCCAGCAGCCAAATCGCGGTGGGGACAATGGCCTACGAGCAGTACTTC

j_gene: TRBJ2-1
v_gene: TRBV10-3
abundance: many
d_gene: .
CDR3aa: CAISELGQYNEQFF
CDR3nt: TGTGCCATCAGTGAGCTCGGGCAGTACAATGAGCAGTTCTTC

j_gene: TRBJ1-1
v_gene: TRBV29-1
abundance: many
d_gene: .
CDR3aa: CSVESADTEAFF
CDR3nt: TGCAGCGTTGAATCTGCTGACACTGAAGCTTTCTTT

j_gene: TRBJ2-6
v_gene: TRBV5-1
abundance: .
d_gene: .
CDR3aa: CASSLAGYSGANVLTF
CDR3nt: TGCGCCAGCAGCTTGGCCGGTTACTCTGGGGCCAACGTCCTGACTTTC

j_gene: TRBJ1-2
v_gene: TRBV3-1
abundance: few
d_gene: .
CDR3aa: CASSQFDAANYGYTF
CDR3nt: TGTGCCAGCAGCCAATTCGATGCAGCCAACTATGGCTACACCTTC

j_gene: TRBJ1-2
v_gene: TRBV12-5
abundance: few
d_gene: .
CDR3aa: CASGLMGRTGYTF
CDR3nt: TGTGCTAGTGGTTTGATGGGGCGCACCGGCTACACCTTC

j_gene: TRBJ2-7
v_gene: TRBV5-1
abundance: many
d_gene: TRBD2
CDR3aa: CASSSYGDSGGGGYEQYF
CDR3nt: TGCGCCAGCAGCTCCTATGGAGATAGCGGGGGAGGAGGGTACGAGCAGTACTTC

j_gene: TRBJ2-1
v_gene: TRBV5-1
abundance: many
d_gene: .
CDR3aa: CASSLGQVPNEQFF
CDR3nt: TGCGCCAGCAGCTTGGGTCAGGTCCCCAATGAGCAGTTCTTC

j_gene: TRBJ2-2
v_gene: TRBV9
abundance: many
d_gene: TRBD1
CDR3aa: CASSVAKGTATGELFF
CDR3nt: TGTGCCAGCAGCGTAGCTAAAGGGACAGCCACCGGGGAGCTGTTTTTT

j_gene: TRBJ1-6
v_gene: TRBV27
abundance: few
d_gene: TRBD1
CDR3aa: CASSPGQGMGSPLHF
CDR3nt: TGTGCCAGCAGTCCGGGACAGGGTATGGGCTCACCCCTCCACTTT

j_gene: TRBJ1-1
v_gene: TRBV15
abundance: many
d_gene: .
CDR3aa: CATSRDAQGRTEAFF
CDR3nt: TGTGCCACCAGCAGAGATGCACAGGGAAGAACTGAAGCTTTCTTT

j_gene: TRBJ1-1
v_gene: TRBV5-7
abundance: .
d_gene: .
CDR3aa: CASSLAGDGAGNTEAFF
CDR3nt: TGTGCCAGCAGCTTGGCAGGAGATGGGGCGGGGAACACTGAAGCTTTCTTT

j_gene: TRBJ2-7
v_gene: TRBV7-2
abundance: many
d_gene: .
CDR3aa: CASSLGQVNYEQYF
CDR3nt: TGTGCCAGCAGCTTAGGACAGGTCAACTACGAGCAGTACTTC

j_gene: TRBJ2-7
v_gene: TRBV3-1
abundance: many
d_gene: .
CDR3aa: CASSPLRGSEQYF
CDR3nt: TGTGCCAGCAGCCCGTTGAGGGGGTCTGAGCAGTACTTC

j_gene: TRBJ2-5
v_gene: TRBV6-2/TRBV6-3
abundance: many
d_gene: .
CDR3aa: CASSQIGSAQYF
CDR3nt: TGTGCCAGCAGTCAGATTGGGTCGGCCCAGTACTTC

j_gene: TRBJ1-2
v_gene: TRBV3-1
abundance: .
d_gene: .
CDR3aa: CASSPRDTYGYTF
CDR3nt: TGTGCCAGCAGCCCCCGGGATACTTATGGCTACACCTTC

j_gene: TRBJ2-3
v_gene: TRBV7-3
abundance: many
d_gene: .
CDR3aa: CASSQTGNQATDTQYF
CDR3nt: TGTGCCAGCAGCCAGACCGGAAACCAGGCAACAGATACGCAGTATTTT

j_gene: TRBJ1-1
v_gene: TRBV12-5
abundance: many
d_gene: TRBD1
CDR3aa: CASGLEGARTEAFF
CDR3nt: TGTGCTAGTGGTTTAGAGGGGGCGCGCACTGAAGCTTTCTTT

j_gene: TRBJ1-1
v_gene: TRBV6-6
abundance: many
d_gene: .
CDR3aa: CASTSYGDTEAFF
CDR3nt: TGTGCCAGCACATCTTATGGGGACACTGAAGCTTTCTTT

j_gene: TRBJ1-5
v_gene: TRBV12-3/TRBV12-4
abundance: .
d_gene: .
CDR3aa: CASSTLGTQNQPQHF
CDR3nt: TGTGCCAGCAGTACCCTCGGGACCCAGAATCAGCCCCAGCATTTT